This is a list of T cell receptor beta chains from one sample in a study of blood T cell repertoires in COVID-19. Profiled with immunoSEQ multiplex PCR; TCRdb holds only in-frame clones, not every one. Counted here are 350,000 to 550,000 clones, around 90% occurring once; the ten biggest clones make up under 2%. Sequenced sample: PBMCs or T cells enriched from blood (not recorded which). Every receptor here comes from a woman in her late teens or twenties with acute COVID-19. The CDR3 runs from the conserved cysteine through the conserved F or W. D genes are given only for firm matches. Only some rows state a clone size, as once, few, many or a class for expanded clones.

>TRBJ2-3|TRBV9|.|.
TGTGCCAGCAGCGAGGAAGGGGTGCGCACAGATACGCAGTATTTT
CASSEEGVRTDTQYF
>TRBJ1-2|TRBV5-1|.|TRBD1
TGCGCCAGCAGCTTGCCCCGGACAGGGGAAAAGGATGGCTACACCTTC
CASSLPRTGEKDGYTF
>TRBJ1-6|TRBV5-1|.|TRBD1
TGCGCCAGCAGCTCCGGACAGGCAATGAATTCACCCCTCCACTTT
CASSSGQAMNSPLHF
>TRBJ1-6|TRBV6-2/TRBV6-3|.|TRBD1
TGTGCCAGCAGCCGCGACAGGGGGTATTCACCCCTCCACTTT
CASSRDRGYSPLHF
>TRBJ1-1|TRBV7-6|many|TRBD1
TGTGCCAGCAGCCCCTTTTCCGGGACAGCCACCGAACCATCCGAAGCTTTCTTT
CASSPFSGTATEPSEAFF
>TRBJ2-7|TRBV10-3|.|TRBD2
TGTGCCATCAGTGAATCCCTGCGGGGGTCCTCCTACGAGCAGTACTTC
CAISESLRGSSYEQYF
>TRBJ1-1|TRBV5-4|.|.
TGTGCCAGCAGCCTCTTTACGAGGGCGGATGAAGCTTTCTTT
CASSLFTRADEAFF
>TRBJ1-1|TRBV28|.|TRBD1
TGTGCCAGCAGGGGACAGGCGACAGGGTGGACTGAAGCTTTCTTT
CASRGQATGWTEAFF
>TRBJ1-1|TRBV5-1|.|.
TGCGCCAGCAGCTTGGTTACAGGTCCCGAATGGACTGAAGCTTTCTTT
CASSLVTGPEWTEAFF
>TRBJ1-2|TRBV5-4|.|TRBD1
TGTGCCAGCAGCACCGACAGGGGTGCATCTAGTGGCTACACCTTC
CASSTDRGASSGYTF
>TRBJ2-4|TRBV28|.|TRBD2
TGTGCCAGCATGGGAGGGATGAACATTCAGTACTTC
CASMGGMNIQYF
>TRBJ1-3|TRBV3-1/TRBV3-2|.|TRBD1
TGTGCCAGCAGCGCCCGGGACAGGGCCCACTCTGGAAACACCATATATTTT
CASSARDRAHSGNTIYF
>TRBJ2-2|TRBV4-3|.|TRBD2
TGCGCCAGCAGCCAAGAGATGTCACTAGCGGAGAACACCGGGGAGCTGTTTTTT
CASSQEMSLAENTGELFF
>TRBJ2-7|TRBV12-2|.|.
TGTGCAAGTCGCCCGGGACAGGGGGCCAGATACGAGCAGTACTTC
CASRPGQGARYEQYF
>TRBJ2-3|TRBV5-5|.|TRBD2
TGTGCCAGCAGGGGCGGGGGGTCCTCAGATACGCAGTATTTT
CASRGGGSSDTQYF
>TRBJ2-7|TRBV6-5|once|TRBD2
TGTGCCAGCAGTTTTCACCGGGACTACCGATCCTACGAGCAGTACTTC
CASSFHRDYRSYEQYF
>TRBJ1-1|TRBV3-1/TRBV3-2|few|TRBD1
TGTGCCAGCAGCAAACCGGACAGGGCTGAAGCTTTCTTT
CASSKPDRAEAFF
>TRBJ1-2|TRBV9|.|TRBD1
TGTGCCAGCAGCGTAGATTCGGGACAGACTAACTATGGCTACACCTTC
CASSVDSGQTNYGYTF
>TRBJ2-3|TRBV18|.|.
TGTGCCAGCTCACCAGTAAGTTTCCGGTCAGATACGCAGTATTTT
CASSPVSFRSDTQYF
>TRBJ2-7|TRBV9|.|TRBD2
TGTGCCAGCAGCTCAACGACTAGCGGGGGGGACGAGCAGTACTTC
CASSSTTSGGDEQYF
>TRBJ2-2|TRBV25-1|.|TRBD1
TGTGCCAGCAGTCCCAGGGGGCACGGCGGGGAGCTGTTTTTT
CASSPRGHGGELFF
>TRBJ2-4|TRBV20-1|.|.
TGCAGTGCTCCTGGACAGAACATTCAGTACTTC
CSAPGQNIQYF